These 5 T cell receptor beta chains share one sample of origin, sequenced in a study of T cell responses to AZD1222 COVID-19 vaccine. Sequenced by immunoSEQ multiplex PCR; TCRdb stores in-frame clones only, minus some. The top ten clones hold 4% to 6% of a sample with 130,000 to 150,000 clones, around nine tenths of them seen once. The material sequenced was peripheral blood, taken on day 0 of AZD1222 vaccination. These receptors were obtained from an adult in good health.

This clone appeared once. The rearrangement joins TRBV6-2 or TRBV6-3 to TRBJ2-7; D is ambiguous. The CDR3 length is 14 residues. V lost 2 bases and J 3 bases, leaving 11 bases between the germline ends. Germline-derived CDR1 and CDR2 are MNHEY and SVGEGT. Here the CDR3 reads CASSYGVSNYEQYF. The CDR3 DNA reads TGTGCCAGCAGTTACGGTGTCAGCAACTACGAGCAGTACTTC.

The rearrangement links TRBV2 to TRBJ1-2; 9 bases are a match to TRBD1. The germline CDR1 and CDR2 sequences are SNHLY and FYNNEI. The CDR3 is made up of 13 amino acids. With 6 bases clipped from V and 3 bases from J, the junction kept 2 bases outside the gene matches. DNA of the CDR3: TGTGCCAGCAGGGGACAGGGCGACTATGGCTACACCTTC. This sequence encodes CASRGQGDYGYTF.

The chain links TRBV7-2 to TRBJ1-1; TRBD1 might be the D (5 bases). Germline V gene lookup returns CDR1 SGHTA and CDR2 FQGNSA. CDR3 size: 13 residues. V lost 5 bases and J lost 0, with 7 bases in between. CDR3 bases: TGTGCCAGCAGCCCACAGGTGAACACTGAAGCTTTCTTT. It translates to CASSPQVNTEAFF. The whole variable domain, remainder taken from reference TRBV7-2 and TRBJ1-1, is GAGVSQSPSNKVTEKGKDVELRCDPISGHTALYWYRQSLGQGLEFLIYFQGNSAPDKSGLPSDRFSAERTGGSVSTLTIQRTQQEDSAVYLCASSPQVNTEAFFGQGTRLTVV.

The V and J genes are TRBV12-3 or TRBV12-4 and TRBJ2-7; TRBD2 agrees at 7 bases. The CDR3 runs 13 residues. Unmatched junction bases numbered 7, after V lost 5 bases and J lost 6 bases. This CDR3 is CASSLPGGSEQYF. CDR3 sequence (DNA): TGTGCCAGCAGTCTCCCCGGGGGGTCCGAGCAGTACTTC.

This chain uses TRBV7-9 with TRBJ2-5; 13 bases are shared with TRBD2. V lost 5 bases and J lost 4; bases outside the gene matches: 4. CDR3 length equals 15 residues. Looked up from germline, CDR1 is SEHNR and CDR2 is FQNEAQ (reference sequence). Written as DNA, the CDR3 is TGTGCCAGCAGCCGGACTAGCGGGGGAGGAGAGACCCAGTACTTC. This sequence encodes CASSRTSGGGETQYF. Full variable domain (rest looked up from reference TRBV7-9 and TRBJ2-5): DTGVSQNPRHKITKRGQNVTFRCDPISEHNRLYWYRQTLGQGPEFLTYFQNEAQLEKSRLLSDRFSAERPKGSFSTLEIQRTEQGDSAMYLCASSRTSGGGETQYFGPGTRLLVL.